The present TCR beta chain was sequenced within a study of patients and donors after allogeneic stem cell transplantation. Each CDR3 protein gets one entry after TCRdb re-called the RT-PCR reads with MiXCR. The profile shows some 230,000 distinct CDR3 sequences, 14% of them singletons. The CDR3 spans 14 residues. CDR1 is SGHRS and CDR2 is YFSETQ in the germline V gene. The V and J ends lost 2 bases and 6 bases respectively, with 11 bases between them. This receptor was obtained from a human donor who was either an allogeneic HSCT recipient or a stem cell or donor lymphocyte infusion donor (not recorded which). It is not recorded whose cells these are; they may come from a transplant donor. The material sequenced was blood, either unsorted or a sorted T cell fraction (not recorded which). V usage is TRBV5-1 and J usage is TRBJ2-2; D might be TRBD2 (5 bases). The CDR3 DNA reads as TGCGCCAGCAGCTTACGGGTCGGGGCCGGGGAGCTGTTTTTT. Translating it yields CASSLRVGAGELFF.